This T cell receptor beta chain is drawn from a study of cytomegalovirus exposure and HLA in healthy donors. Study at large: The roughly 120 validation repertoires matched the approximately 700 first-cohort repertoires in platform, a later analysis reported. The study's findings and limits: In vitro assays verified that three CMV-associated chains recognized CMV antigens specifically.

TCRdb keeps only in-frame clones here, not all; method: immunoSEQ multiplex PCR. The table shows 150,000 to 250,000 clones, with about 81% occurring only once. Comment on this clone: The antigen is not known.

The V gene's germline CDR1 is LGHNA and CDR2 YNFKEQ. The V end lost 0 bases, the J end lost 4 bases, and 10 bases lay between the germline ends. The CDR3 totals 15 residues. The sample taken for sequencing was PBMCs. The receptor was derived from a woman aged 30 to 39 in good health and CMV-seronegative. The chain has TRBV4-2 and TRBJ2-4; D remains ambiguous. The CDR3 sequence: CASSQDSGIKNIQYF. The CDR3 nucleotides read TGTGCCAGCAGCCAAGATTCCGGTATAAAAAACATTCAGTACTTC.